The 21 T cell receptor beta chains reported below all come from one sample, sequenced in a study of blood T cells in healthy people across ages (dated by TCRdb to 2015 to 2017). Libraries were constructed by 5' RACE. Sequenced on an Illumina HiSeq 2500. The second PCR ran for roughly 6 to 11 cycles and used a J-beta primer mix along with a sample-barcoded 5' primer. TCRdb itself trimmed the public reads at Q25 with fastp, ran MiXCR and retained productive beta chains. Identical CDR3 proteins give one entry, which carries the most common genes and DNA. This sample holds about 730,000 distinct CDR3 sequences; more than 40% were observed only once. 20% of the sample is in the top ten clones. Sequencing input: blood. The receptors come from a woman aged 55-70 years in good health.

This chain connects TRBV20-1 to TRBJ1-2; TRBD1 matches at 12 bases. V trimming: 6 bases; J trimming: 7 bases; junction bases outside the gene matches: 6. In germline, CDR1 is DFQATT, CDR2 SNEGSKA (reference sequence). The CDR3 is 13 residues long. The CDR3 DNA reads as TGCAGTGCGCAGGGACAGGGGGCCTTTGGCTACACCTTC. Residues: CSAQGQGAFGYTF.

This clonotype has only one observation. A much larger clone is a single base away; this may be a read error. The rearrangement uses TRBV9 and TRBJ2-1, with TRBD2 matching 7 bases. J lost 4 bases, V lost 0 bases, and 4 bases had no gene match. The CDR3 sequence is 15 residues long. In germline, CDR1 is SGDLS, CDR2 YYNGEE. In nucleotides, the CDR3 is TGTGCCAGCAGCGTAGAACGAGCGGGGTACAATGAGCAGTTCTTC. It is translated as CASSVERAGYNEQFF.

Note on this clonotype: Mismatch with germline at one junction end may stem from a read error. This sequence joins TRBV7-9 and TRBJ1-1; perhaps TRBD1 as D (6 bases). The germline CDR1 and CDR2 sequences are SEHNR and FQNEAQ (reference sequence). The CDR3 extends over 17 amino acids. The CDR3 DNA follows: TGTGCCAGCAGCTTAGCGCTTGTGGGGAGGGGGAACGCTGAAGCTTTCTTT. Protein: CASSLALVGRGNAEAFF.

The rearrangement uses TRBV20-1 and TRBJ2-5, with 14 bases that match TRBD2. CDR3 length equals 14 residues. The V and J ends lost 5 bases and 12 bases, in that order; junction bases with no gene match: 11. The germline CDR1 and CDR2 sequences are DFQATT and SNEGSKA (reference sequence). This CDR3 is CSAGPGTSGRTEYF. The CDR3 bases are TGCAGTGCTGGTCCCGGGACTAGCGGGAGAACGGAGTACTTC.

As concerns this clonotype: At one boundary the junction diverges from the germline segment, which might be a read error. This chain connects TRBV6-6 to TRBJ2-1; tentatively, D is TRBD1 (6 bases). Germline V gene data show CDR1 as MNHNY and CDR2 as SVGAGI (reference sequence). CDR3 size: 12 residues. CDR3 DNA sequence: TGTGCCGGCAGTTACTCGAAGACAGGGCAGTTCTTC. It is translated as CAGSYSKTGQFF.

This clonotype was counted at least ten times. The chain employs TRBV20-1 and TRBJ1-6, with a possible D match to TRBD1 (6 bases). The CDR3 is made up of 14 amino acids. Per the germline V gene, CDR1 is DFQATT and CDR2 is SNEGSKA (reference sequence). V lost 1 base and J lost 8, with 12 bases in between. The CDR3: CSARGGGAYSPLHF. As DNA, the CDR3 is TGCAGTGCTAGAGGGGGGGGCGCTTATTCACCCCTCCACTTT.

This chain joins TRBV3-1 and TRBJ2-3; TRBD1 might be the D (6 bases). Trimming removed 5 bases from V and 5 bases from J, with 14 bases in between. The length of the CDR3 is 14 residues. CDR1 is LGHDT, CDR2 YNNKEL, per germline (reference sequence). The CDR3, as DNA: TGTGCCAGCAGCGAGGTTCTAGGGGGAGATACGCAGTATTTT. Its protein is CASSEVLGGDTQYF.

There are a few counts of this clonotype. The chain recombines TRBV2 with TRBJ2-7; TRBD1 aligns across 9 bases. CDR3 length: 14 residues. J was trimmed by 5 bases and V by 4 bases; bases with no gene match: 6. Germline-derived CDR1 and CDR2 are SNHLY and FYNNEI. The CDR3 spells CASSAQGAGNEQYF. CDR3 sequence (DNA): TGTGCCAGCAGTGCACAGGGGGCGGGGAACGAGCAGTACTTC.

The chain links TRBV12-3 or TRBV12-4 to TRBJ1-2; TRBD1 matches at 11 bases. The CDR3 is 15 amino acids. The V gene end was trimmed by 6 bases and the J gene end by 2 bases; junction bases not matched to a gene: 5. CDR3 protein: CASREGQGANYGYTF. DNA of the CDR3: TGTGCCAGCAGGGAAGGACAGGGGGCGAACTATGGCTACACCTTC.

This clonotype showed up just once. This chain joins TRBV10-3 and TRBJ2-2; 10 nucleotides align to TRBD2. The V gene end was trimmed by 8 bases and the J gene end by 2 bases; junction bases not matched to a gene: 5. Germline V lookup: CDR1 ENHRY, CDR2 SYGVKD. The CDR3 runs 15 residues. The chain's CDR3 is CAIGGTSANTGELFF. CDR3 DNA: TGTGCCATCGGAGGGACTAGCGCAAACACCGGGGAGCTGTTTTTT.

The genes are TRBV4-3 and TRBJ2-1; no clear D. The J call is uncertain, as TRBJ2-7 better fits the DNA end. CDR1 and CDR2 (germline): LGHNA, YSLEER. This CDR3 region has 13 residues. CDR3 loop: CASSQDSGNEQYF. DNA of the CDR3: TGCGCCAGCAGCCAAGATTCTGGCAATGAGCAGTACTTC.

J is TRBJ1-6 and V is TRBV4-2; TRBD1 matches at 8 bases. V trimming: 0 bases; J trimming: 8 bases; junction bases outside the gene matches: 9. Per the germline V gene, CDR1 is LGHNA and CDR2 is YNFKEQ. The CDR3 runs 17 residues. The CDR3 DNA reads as TGTGCCAGCAGCCAAGATAGTATCGGACAGGGCTATTCACCCCTCCACTTT. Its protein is CASSQDSIGQGYSPLHF.

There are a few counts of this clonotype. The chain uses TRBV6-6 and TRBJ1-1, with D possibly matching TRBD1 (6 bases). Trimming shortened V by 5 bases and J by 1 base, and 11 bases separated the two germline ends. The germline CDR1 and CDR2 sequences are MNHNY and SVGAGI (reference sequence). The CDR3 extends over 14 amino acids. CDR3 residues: CASSTLGQNTEAFF. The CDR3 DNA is TGTGCCAGCAGTACCCTGGGACAGAACACTGAAGCTTTCTTT.

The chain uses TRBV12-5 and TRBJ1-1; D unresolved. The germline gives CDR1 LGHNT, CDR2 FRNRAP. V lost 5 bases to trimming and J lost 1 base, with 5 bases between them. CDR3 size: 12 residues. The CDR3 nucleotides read TGTGCTAGTGGTATGACGAACACTGAAGCTTTCTTT. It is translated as CASGMTNTEAFF.

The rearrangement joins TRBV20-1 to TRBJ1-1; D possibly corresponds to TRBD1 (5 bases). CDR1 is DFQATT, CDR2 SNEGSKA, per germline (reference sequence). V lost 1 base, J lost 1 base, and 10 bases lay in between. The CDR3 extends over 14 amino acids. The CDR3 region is CSARVITGNTEAFF. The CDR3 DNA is TGCAGTGCTAGAGTCATCACAGGGAACACTGAAGCTTTCTTT.

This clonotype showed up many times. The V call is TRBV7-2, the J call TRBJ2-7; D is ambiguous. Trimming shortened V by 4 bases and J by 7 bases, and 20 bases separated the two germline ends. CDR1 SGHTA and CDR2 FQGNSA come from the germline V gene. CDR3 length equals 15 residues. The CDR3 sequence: CASSSASPGVFEQYF. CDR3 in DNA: TGTGCCAGCAGCTCGGCGAGTCCCGGCGTGTTTGAGCAGTACTTC.

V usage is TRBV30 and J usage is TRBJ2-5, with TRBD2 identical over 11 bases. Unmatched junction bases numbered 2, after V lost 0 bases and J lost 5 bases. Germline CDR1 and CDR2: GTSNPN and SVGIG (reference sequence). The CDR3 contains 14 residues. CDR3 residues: CAWSVTSGGETQYF. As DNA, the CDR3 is TGTGCCTGGAGTGTCACTAGCGGGGGTGAGACCCAGTACTTC.

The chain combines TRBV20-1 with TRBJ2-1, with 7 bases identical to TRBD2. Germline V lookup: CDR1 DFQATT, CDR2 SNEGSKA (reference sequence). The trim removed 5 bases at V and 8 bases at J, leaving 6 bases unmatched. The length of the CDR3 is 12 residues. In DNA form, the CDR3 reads TGCAGTGCTCGGACTAGTTCCCATGAGCAGTTCTTC. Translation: CSARTSSHEQFF.

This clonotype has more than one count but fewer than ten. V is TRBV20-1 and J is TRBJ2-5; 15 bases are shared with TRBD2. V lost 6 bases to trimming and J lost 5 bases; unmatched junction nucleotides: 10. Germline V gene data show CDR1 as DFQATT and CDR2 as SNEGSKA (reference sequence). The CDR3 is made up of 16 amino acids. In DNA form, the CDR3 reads TGCAGTGCCGGACTAGCGGGAGGGCCCGGTTCTGAGACCCAGTACTTC. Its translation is CSAGLAGGPGSETQYF.

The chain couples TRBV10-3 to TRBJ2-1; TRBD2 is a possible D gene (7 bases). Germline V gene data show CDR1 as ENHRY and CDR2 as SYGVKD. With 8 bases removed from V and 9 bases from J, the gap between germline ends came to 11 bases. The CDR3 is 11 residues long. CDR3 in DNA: TGTGCCATCGGGGAGGGGGGTGAGCAGTTCTTC. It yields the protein CAIGEGGEQFF.

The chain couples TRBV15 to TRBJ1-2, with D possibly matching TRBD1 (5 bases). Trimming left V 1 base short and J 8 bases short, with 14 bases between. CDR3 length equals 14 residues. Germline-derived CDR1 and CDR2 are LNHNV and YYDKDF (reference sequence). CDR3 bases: TGTGCCACCAGCAGAGCACTATCAGGGTGGGGCTACACCTTC. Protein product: CATSRALSGWGYTF.